This T cell receptor (beta chain) was retrieved from a study of OX40 agonist ivuxolimab in advanced cancers. About the study: Subjects had a mean age of about 60 years, with a range of about 23 to 85; about 83% were male.

Concerning this clone itself: Antigen: not known.

J lost 3 bases, V lost 3 bases, and 15 bases had no gene match. The CDR3 has 18 residues. Germline-derived CDR1 and CDR2 are LNHDA and SQIVND (reference sequence). Findings and caveats of the study: Both blood CD4+ and CD8+ T cells showed clonal growth by week 6 at 0.1 to 3.0 mg/kg.

Clones were read by immunoSEQ multiplex PCR, and TCRdb kept only the in-frame ones, dropping some. This table holds over 55,000 clones, roughly nine tenths found once. The clonotype originates from an adult with an advanced solid tumor such as melanoma, head and neck, liver or kidney cancer. This chain connects TRBV19 to TRBJ2-3; 7 positions match TRBD1. Sequencing was performed on CD4+ or CD8+ T cells sorted from blood, taken in a trial of the OX40 agonist ivuxolimab. CDR3 bases: TGTGCCAGTAGTATCCTTGGGTCGACAGGGCTTTTAACAGATACGCAGTATTTT. Its protein is CASSILGSTGLLTDTQYF.